This entry concerns a single TCR beta chain. This entry belongs to a study of T cells after yellow fever vaccination. Germline V lookup: CDR1 DFQATT, CDR2 SNEGSKA (reference sequence). The length of the CDR3 is 14 residues. V was pared by 5 bases and J by 0 bases, with 10 bases between. MiXCR was run by TCRdb on the 5' RACE reads, yielding one entry per CDR3 protein. Of roughly 300,000 distinct CDR3 sequences detected, around 8.1% appear once; the ten largest clones hold 15% to 20%. This chain joins TRBV20-1 and TRBJ1-4; the D gene is possibly TRBD1 (5 bases). The TCR sequence derives from a man aged 18 to 30 who received the YFV17D yellow fever vaccine. This material consisted of PBMCs, taken about 49 days after the first yellow fever vaccination. DNA for the CDR3: TGCAGTGCTCCGCAGGGTTCAACTAATGAAAAACTGTTTTTT. This translates into CSAPQGSTNEKLFF.